This TCR beta chain emerged from a study of shared clonotypes between healthy human individuals. Of note for this clone: A read error may account for a junction end that differs from germline.

The authors ran the assay at deep level. Several immunoSEQ 96-well plates shared each subset's DNA, each plate a replicate. Authors' methods: ImmunoSEQ yielded junction-only sequences lacking quality scores, so filtering differed. TCRdb keeps only in-frame clones here, not all; method: immunoSEQ multiplex PCR. The V and J calls and clone size were taken over from that table, and D and trimming were inferred from the DNA. Of 2 million to 2.5 million clones in the sample, approximately 90% were seen once. The CDR3 is 15 amino acids. The germline gives CDR1 MDHEN, CDR2 SYDVKM. The sample taken for sequencing was naive CD4+ T cells from PBMCs. The subset: CD45RA+ positively selected. This clonotype originated in a man in his late teens or twenties in good health. Some clones in this sample may be carry-over from other donors' samples. V usage is TRBV28 and J usage is TRBJ2-2; TRBD1 aligns across 10 bases. CDR3 DNA sequence: TGTGCCAGCAGTTTGGGACAGGGGAACGCCGGGGAGCTGTTTTTT. Translating gives CASSLGQGNAGELFF.